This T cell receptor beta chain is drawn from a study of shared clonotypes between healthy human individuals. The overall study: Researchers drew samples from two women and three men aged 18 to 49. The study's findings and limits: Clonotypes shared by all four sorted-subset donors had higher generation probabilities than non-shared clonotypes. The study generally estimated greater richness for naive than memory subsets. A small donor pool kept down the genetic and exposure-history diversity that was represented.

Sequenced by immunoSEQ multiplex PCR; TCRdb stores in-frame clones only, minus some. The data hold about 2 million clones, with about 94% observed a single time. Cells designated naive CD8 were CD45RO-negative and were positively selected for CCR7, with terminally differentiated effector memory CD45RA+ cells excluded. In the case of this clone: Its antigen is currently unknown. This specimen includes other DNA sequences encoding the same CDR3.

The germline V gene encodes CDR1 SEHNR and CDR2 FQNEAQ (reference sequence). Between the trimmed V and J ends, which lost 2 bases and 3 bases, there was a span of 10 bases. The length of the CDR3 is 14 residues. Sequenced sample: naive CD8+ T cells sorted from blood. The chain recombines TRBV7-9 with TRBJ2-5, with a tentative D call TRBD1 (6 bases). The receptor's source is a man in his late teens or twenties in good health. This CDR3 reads CASSLTGTKETQYF. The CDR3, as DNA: TGTGCCAGCAGCTTAACAGGGACCAAAGAGACCCAGTACTTC. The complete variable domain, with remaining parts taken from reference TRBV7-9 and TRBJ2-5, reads DTGVSQNPRHKITKRGQNVTFRCDPISEHNRLYWYRQTLGQGPEFLTYFQNEAQLEKSRLLSDRFSAERPKGSFSTLEIQRTEQGDSAMYLCASSLTGTKETQYFGPGTRLLVL.